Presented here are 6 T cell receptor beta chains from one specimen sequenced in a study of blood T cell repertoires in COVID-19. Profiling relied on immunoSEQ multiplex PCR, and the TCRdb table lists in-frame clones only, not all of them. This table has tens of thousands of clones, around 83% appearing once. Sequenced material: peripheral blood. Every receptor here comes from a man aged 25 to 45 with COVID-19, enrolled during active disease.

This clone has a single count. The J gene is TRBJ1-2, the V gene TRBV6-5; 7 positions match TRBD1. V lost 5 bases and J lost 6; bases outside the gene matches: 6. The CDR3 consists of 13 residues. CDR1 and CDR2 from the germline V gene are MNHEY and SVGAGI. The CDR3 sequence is CASSRQGGHGYTF. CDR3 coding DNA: TGTGCCAGCAGTCGACAGGGAGGACATGGCTACACCTTC.

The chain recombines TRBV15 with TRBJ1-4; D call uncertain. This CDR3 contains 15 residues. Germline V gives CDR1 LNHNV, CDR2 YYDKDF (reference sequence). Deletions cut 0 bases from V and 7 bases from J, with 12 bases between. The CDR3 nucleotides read TGTGCCACCAGCAGAGATCGGGTTTCGGGTGAAAAACTGTTTTTT. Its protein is CATSRDRVSGEKLFF.

For the CDR3, the DNA is TGTGCCAGCAGTCGTGGACAGCTAGCGGGAGTGGTAACCTACGAGCAGTACTTC. Amino acid sequence: CASSRGQLAGVVTYEQYF. The V gene is TRBV6-6, the J gene TRBJ2-7; TRBD2 matches at 10 bases. The CDR3 length is 18 residues. Trimming took 5 bases from V and 2 from J; bases not matched to a gene: 15. The germline V gene has CDR1 MNHNY and CDR2 SVGAGI (reference sequence).

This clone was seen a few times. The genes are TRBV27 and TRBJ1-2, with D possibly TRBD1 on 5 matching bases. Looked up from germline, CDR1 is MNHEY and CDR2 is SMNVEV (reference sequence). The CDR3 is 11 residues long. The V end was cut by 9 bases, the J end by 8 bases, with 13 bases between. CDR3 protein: CASGLGGGYTF. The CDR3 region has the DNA TGTGCCAGTGGGTTGGGGGGAGGCTACACCTTC.

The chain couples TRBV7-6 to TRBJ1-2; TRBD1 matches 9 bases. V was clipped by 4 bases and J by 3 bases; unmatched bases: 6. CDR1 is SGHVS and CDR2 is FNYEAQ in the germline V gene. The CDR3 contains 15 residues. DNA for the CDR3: TGTGCCAGCAGCTCCGGGACAGGGAATCACTATGGCTACACCTTC. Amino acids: CASSSGTGNHYGYTF.

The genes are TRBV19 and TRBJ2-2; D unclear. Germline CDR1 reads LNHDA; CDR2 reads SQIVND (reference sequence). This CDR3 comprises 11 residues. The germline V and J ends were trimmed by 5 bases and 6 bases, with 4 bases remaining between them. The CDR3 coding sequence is TGTGCCAGTAGTCCAGCCGGGGAGCTGTTTTTT. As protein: CASSPAGELFF.